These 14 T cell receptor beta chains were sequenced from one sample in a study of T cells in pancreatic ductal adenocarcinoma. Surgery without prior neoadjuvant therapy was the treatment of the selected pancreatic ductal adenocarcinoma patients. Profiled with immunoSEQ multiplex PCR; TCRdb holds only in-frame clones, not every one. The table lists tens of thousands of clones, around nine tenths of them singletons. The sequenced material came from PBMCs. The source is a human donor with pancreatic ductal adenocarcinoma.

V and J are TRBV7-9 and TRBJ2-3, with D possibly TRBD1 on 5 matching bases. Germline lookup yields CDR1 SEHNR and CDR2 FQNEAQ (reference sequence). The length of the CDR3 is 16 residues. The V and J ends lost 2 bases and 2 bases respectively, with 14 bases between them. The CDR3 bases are TGTGCCAGCAGCTTAAACGTTAGGGGTTCCACAGATACGCAGTATTTT. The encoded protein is CASSLNVRGSTDTQYF.

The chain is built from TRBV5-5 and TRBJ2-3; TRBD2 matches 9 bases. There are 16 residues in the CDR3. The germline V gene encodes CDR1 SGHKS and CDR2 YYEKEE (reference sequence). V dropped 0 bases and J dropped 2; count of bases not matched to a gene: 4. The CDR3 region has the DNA TGTGCCAGCAGCTTGGGGGGGACTAGCAACACAGATACGCAGTATTTT. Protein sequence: CASSLGGTSNTDTQYF.

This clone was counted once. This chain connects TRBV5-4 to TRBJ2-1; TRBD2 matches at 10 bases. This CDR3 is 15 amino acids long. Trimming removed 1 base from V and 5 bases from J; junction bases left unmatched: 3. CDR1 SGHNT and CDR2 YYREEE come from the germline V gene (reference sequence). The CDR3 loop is CASSLKLAGNNEQFF. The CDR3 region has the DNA TGTGCCAGCAGCTTGAAACTAGCGGGGAACAATGAGCAGTTCTTC.

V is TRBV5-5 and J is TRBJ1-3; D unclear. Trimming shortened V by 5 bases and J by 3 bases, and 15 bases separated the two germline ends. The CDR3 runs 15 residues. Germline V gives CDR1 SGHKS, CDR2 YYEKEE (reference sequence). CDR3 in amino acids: CASSYTVGLGNTIYF. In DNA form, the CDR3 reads TGTGCCAGCAGTTACACAGTAGGACTTGGAAACACCATATATTTT.

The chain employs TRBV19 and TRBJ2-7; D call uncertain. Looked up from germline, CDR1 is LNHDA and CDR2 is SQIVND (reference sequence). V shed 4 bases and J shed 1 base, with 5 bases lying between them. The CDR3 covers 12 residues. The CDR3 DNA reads TGTGCCAGTAGTACGCAGTCCTACGAGCAGTACTTC. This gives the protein CASSTQSYEQYF.

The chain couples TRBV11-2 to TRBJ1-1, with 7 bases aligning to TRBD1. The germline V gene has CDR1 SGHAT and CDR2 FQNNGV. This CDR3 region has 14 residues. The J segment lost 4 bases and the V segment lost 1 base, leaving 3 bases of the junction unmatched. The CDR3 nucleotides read TGTGCCAGCAGCTTAGTGACAGGGACCACTGAAGCTTTCTTT. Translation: CASSLVTGTTEAFF.

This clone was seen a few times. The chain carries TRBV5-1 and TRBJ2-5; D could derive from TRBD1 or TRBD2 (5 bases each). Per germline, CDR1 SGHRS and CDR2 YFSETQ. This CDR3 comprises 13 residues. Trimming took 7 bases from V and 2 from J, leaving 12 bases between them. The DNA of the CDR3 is TGCGCCAGCTACCGGGACGGTCAAGAGACCCAGTACTTC. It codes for CASYRDGQETQYF.

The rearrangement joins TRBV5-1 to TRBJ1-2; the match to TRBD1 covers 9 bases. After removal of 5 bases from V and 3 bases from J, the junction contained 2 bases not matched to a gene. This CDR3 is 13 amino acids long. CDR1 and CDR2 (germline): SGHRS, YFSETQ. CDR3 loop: CASRTGGDYGYTF. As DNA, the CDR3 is TGCGCCAGCAGGACAGGGGGGGACTATGGCTACACCTTC. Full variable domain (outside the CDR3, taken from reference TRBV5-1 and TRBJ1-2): KAGVTQTPRYLIKTRGQQVTLSCSPISGHRSVSWYQQTPGQGLQFLFEYFSETQRNKGNFPGRFSGRQFSNSRSEMNVSTLELGDSALYLCASRTGGDYGYTFGSGTRLTVV.

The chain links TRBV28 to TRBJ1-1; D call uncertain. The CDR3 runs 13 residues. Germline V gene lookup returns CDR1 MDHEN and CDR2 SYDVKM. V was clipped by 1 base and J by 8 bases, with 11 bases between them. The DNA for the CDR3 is TGTGCCAGCAGTTTATACTTCAGCAGGGAAGCTTTCTTT. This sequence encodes CASSLYFSREAFF. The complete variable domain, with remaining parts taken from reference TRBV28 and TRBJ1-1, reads DVKVTQSSRYLVKRTGEKVFLECVQDMDHENMFWYRQDPGLGLRLIYFSYDVKMKEKGDIPEGYSVSREKKERFSLILESASTNQTSMYLCASSLYFSREAFFGQGTRLTVV.

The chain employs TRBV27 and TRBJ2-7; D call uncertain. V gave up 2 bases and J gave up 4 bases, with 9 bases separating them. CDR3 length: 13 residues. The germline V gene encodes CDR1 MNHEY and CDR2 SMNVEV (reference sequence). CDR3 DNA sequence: TGTGCCAGCAGTTTAAAGGTGGGATACGAGCAGTACTTC. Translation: CASSLKVGYEQYF.

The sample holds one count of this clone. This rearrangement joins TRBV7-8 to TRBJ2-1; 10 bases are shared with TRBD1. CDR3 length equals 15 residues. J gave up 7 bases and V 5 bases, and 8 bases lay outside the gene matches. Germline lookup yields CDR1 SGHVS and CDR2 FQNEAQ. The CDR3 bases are TGTGCCAGCAGCGAAGACAGGGGGCGCAAAAATGAGCAGTTCTTC. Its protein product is CASSEDRGRKNEQFF.

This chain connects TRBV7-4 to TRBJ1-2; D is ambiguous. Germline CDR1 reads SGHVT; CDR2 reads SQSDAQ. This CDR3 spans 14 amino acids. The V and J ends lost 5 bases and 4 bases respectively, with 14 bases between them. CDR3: CASSPARKTYGYTF. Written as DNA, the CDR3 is TGTGCCAGCAGCCCAGCTCGAAAGACCTATGGCTACACCTTC.

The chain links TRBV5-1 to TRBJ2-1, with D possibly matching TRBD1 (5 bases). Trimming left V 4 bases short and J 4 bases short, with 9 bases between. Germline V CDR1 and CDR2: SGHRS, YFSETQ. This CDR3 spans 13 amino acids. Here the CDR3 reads CASSADTYNEQFF. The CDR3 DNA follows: TGCGCCAGCAGCGCGGACACTTACAATGAGCAGTTCTTC.

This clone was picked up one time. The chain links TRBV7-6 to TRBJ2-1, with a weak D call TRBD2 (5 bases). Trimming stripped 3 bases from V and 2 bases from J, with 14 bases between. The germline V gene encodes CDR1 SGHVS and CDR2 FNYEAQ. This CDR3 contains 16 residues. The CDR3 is CASSLEAAKPYNEQFF. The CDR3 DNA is TGTGCCAGCAGCTTGGAGGCGGCCAAGCCCTACAATGAGCAGTTCTTC.